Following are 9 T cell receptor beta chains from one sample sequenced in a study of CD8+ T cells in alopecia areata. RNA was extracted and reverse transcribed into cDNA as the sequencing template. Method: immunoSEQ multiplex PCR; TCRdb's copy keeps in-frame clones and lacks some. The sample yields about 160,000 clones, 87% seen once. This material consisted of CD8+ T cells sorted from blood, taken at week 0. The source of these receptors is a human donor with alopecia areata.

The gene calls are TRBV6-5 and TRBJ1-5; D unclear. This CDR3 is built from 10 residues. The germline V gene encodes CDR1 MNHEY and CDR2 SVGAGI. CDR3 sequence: CACGHQPQHF. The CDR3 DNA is TGTGCTTGTGGGCATCAGCCCCAGCATTTT.

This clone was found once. CDR3 coding DNA: TGTGCCATCAGTGACCTTCTCCGACTAGCGGGGGGGCCCAATGAGCAGTTCTTC. Its translation: CAISDLLRLAGGPNEQFF. The chain links TRBV10-3 to TRBJ2-1, with 14 bases fitting TRBD2. Germline CDR1 is ENHRY and CDR2 is SYGVKD. After removal of 3 bases from V and 6 bases from J, the junction contained 10 bases not matched to a gene. This CDR3 has 18 amino acids.

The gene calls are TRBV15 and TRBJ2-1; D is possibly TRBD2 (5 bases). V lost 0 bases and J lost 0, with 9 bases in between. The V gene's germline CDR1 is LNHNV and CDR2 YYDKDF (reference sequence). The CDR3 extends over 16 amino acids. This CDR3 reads CATSRDRGSSYNEQFF. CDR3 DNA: TGTGCCACCAGCAGAGATCGAGGGAGCTCCTACAATGAGCAGTTCTTC.

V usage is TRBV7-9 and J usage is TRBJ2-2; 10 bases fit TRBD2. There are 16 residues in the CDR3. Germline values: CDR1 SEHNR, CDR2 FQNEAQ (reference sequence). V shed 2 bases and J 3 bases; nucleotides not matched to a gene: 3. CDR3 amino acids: CASSLSSGRYTGELFF. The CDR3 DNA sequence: TGTGCCAGCAGCTTAAGTAGCGGGAGGTACACCGGGGAGCTGTTTTTT.

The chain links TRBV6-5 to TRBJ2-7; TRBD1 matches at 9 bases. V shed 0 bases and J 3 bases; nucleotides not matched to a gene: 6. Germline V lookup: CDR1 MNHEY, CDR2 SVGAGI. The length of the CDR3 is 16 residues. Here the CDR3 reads CASSYSIQGAFYEQYF. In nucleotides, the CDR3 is TGTGCCAGCAGTTACTCGATACAGGGGGCCTTCTACGAGCAGTACTTC.

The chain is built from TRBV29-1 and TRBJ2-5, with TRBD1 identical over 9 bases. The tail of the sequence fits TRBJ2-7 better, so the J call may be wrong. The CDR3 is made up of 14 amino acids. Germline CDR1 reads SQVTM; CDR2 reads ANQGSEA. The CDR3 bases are TGCAGCGCCTTTACAGGGGGCGTCGGATACGAGCAGTACTTC. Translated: CSAFTGGVGYEQYF.

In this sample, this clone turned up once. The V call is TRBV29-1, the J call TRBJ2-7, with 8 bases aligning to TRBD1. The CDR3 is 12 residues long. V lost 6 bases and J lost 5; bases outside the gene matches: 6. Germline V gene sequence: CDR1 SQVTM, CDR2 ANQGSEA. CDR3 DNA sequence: TGCAGCGTAGGACAGGGATGGGACGAGCAGTACTTC. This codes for CSVGQGWDEQYF.

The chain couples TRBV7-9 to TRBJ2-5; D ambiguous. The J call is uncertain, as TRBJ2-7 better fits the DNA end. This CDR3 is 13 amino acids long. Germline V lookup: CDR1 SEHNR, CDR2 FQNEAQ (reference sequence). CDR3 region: CASSPGRVDEQYF. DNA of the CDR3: TGTGCCAGCAGCCCCGGCAGAGTCGACGAGCAGTACTTC.

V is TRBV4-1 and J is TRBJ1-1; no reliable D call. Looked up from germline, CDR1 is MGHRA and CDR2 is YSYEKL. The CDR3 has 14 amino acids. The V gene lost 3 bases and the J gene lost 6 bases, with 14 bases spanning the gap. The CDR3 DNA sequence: TGCGCCAGCAGCCAGAACCAACCGGGCTCTGAAGCTTTCTTT. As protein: CASSQNQPGSEAFF.